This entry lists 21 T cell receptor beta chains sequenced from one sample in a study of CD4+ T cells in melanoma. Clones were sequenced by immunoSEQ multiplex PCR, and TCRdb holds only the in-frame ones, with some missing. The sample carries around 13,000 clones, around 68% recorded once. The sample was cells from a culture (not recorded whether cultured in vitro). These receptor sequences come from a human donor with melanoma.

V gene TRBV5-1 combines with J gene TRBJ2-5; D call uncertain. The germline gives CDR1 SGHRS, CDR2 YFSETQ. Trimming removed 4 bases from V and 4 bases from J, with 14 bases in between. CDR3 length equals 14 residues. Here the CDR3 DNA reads TGCGCCAGCAGCCCTGGATCCCCGGGAGAGACCCAGTACTTC. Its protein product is CASSPGSPGETQYF.

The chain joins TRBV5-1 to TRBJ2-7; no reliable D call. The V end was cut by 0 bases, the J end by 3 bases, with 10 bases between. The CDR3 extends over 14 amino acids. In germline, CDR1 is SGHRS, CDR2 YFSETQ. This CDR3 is CASSLEAGFYEQYF. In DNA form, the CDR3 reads TGCGCCAGCAGCTTGGAGGCAGGTTTCTACGAGCAGTACTTC.

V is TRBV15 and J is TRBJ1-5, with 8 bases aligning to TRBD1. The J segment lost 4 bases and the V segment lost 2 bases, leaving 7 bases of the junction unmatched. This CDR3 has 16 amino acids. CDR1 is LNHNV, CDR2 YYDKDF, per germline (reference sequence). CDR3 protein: CATSRSGTGSNQPQHF. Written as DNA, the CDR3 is TGTGCCACCAGCAGATCCGGGACAGGTTCGAATCAGCCCCAGCATTTT.

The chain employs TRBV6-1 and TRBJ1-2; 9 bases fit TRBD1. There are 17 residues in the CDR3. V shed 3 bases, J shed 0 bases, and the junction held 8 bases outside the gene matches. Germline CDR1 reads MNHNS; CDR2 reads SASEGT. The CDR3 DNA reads TGTGCCAGCAGTGAGTACAGGGGGCTCCGGCCTAACTATGGCTACACCTTC. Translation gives CASSEYRGLRPNYGYTF.

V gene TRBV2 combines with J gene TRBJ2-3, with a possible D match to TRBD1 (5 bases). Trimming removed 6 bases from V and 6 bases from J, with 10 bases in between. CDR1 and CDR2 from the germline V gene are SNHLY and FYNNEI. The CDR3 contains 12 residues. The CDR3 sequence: CASRTDGDTQYF. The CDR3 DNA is TGTGCCAGCAGGACAGATGGGGATACGCAGTATTTT.

The CDR3 sequence is CASSLLQGGKNIQYF. In DNA, the CDR3 is TGCGCCAGCAGCCTGCTACAGGGTGGCAAAAACATTCAGTACTTC. This chain links TRBV5-1 with TRBJ2-4, with D possibly TRBD1 on 6 matching bases. The CDR3 sequence is 15 residues long. V dropped 4 bases and J dropped 3 bases, with 14 bases sitting between them. CDR1 and CDR2 from the germline V gene are SGHRS and YFSETQ.

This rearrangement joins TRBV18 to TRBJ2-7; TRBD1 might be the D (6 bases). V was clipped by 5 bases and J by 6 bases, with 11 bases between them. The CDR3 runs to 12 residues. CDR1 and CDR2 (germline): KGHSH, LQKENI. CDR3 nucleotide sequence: TGTGCCAGCTCATCTAGCAGGGGCGAGCAGTACTTC. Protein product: CASSSSRGEQYF. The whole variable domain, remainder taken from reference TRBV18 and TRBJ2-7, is NAGVMQNPRHLVRRRGQEARLRCSPMKGHSHVYWYRQLPEEGLKFMVYLQKENIIDESGMPKERFSAEFPKEGPSILRIQQVVRGDSAAYFCASSSSRGEQYFGPGTRLTVT.

CDR3 region: CASSFRGGPGGDTQYF. CDR3 sequence (DNA): TGTGCCAGCAGCTTCCGGGGGGGGCCCGGTGGAGATACGCAGTATTTT. The J gene is TRBJ2-3, the V gene TRBV7-2; 8 bases line up with TRBD2. The CDR3 is 16 residues long. The ends lost 3 bases at V and 5 bases at J; junction bases unmatched: 10. CDR1 is SGHTA and CDR2 is FQGNSA in the germline V gene.

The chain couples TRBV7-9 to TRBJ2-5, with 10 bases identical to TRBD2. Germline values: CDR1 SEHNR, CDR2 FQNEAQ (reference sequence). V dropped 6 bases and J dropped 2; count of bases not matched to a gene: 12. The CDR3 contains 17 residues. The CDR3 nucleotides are TGTGCCAGCAGGGTTTTTAGCGGGGGGTCCGATCAAGAGACCCAGTACTTC. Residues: CASRVFSGGSDQETQYF.

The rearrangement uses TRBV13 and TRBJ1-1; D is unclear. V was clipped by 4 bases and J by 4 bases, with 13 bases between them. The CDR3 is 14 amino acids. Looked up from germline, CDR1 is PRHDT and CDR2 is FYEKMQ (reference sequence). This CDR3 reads CASSSPDQSTEAFF. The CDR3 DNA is TGTGCCAGCAGCTCCCCAGACCAGAGCACTGAAGCTTTCTTT.

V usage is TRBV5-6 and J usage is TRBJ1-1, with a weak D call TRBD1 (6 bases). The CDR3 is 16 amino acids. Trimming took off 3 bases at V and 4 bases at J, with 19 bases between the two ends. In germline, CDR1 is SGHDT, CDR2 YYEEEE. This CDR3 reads CASSSSTTGSGTEAFF. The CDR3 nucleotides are TGTGCCAGCAGCTCCAGCACCACAGGGTCAGGCACTGAAGCTTTCTTT. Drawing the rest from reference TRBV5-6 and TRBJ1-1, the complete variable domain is DAGVTQSPTHLIKTRGQQVTLRCSPKSGHDTVSWYQQALGQGPQFIFQYYEEEERQRGNFPDRFSGHQFPNYSSELNVNALLLGDSALYLCASSSSTTGSGTEAFFGQGTRLTVV.

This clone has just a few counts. CDR3 DNA: TGCGCCAGCAGCTTGGGCCAGGGGGGTTACTCCTACGAGCAGTACTTC. Translated, it gives CASSLGQGGYSYEQYF. The V gene is TRBV5-1, the J gene TRBJ2-7; perhaps TRBD1 as D (7 bases). V was clipped by 0 bases and J by 0 bases, with 13 bases between them. The V gene's germline CDR1 is SGHRS and CDR2 YFSETQ. The CDR3 is 16 amino acids.

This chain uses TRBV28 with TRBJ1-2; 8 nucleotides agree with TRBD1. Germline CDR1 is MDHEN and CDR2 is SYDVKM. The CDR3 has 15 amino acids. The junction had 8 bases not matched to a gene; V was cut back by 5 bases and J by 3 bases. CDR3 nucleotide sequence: TGTGCCAGCAGTGCTTCCGGGACAGGCGACTATGGCTACACCTTC. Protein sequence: CASSASGTGDYGYTF.

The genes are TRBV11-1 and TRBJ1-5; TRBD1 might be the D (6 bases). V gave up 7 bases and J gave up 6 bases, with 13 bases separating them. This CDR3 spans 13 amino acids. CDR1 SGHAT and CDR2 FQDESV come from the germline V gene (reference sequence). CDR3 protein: CASIHRVPQPQHF. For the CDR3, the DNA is TGTGCCAGCATCCACAGGGTTCCTCAGCCCCAGCATTTT.

The CDR3 sequence: CASSLRGGTGELFF. The CDR3, as DNA: TGTGCCAGCAGCTTGAGGGGGGGAACCGGGGAGCTGTTTTTT. The chain uses TRBV7-9 and TRBJ2-2, with D perhaps matching TRBD2 (7 bases). CDR3 size: 14 residues. Germline V gene lookup returns CDR1 SEHNR and CDR2 FQNEAQ (reference sequence). Trimming took off 3 bases at V and 5 bases at J, with 10 bases between the two ends.

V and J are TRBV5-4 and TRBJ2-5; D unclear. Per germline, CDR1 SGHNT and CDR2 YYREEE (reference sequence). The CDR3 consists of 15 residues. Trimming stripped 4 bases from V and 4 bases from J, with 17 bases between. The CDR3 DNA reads TGTGCCAGCAGCCAAGAAGGGCAGTCCGTAGAGACCCAGTACTTC. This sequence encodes CASSQEGQSVETQYF. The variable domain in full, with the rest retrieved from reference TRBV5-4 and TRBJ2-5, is ETGVTQSPTHLIKTRGQQVTLRCSSQSGHNTVSWYQQALGQGPQFIFQYYREEENGRGNFPPRFSGLQFPNYSSELNVNALELDDSALYLCASSQEGQSVETQYFGPGTRLLVL.

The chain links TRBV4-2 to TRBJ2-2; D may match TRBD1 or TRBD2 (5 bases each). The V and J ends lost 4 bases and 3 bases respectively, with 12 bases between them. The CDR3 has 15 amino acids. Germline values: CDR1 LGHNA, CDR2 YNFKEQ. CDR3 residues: CASSLMGDYTGELFF. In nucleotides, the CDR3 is TGTGCCAGCAGCCTTATGGGGGATTACACCGGGGAGCTGTTTTTT.

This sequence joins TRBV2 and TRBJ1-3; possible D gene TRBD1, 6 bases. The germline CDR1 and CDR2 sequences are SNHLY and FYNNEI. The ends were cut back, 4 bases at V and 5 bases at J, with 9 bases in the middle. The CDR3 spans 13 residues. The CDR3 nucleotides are TGTGCCAGCAGTGCGGACAGAAGAAACACCATATATTTT. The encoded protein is CASSADRRNTIYF.

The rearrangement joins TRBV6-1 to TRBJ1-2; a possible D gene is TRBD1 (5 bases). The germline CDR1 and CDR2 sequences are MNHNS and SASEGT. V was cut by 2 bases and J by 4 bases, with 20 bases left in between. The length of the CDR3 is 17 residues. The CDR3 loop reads CASSERGGRAGGYGYTF. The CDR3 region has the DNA TGTGCCAGCAGTGAAAGGGGTGGGAGGGCGGGCGGCTATGGCTACACCTTC.

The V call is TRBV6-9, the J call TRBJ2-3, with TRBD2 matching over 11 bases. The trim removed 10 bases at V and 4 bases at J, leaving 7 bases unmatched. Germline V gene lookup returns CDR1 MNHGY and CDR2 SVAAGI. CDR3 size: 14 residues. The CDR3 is CATPELAGADTQYF. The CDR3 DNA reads TGTGCCACCCCTGAACTAGCGGGAGCAGATACGCAGTATTTT.

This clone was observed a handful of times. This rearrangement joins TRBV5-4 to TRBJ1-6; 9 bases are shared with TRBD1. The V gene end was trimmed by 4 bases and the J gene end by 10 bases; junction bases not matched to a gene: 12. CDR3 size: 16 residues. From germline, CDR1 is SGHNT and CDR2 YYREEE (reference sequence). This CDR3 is CASSLTGQGWGSPLHF. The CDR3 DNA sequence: TGTGCCAGCAGCCTCACCGGACAGGGGTGGGGGTCACCCCTCCACTTT.